This note documents a single TCR beta chain sequence. The sample is drawn from a study of CD8+ T cells in alopecia areata. Treatment noted: oral pan-JAK inhibitor, 5-10 mg twice daily. Germline-derived CDR1 and CDR2 are MNHEY and SVGAGI. CDR3 length equals 15 residues. With 0 bases clipped from V and 5 bases from J, the junction kept 1 base outside the gene matches. RNA, once extracted, was reverse transcribed into cDNA for use as the sequencing template. The assay was immunoSEQ multiplex PCR, and TCRdb's table has in-frame clones only and misses some. The sample shows 170,000 or so clones, 50% to 70% of them seen only once.

The specimen comprised CD4+ T cells sorted from blood, sampled at week 4, from a patient treated with tofacitinib. J is TRBJ2-1 and V is TRBV6-5; 10 nucleotides agree with TRBD2. This receptor was identified in a human donor with alopecia areata. CDR3 in DNA: TGTGCCAGCAGTTACTCTGGACTAGCGGACAATGAGCAGTTCTTC. This codes for CASSYSGLADNEQFF.